Listed here are 9 T cell receptor beta chains from one sample, sequenced in a study of T cells expressing NK-cell markers. Following a re-call of the 5' RACE reads, TCRdb has one entry per CDR3 protein and lacks DNA. The table lists a few hundred thousand distinct CDR3 sequences, with roughly 3.6% in the top ten. Sequencing was performed on blood T cells: a sorted CD56 or NKG2C T cell subset, CD4+ or CD8+ T cells, or bulk PBMC T cells (not recorded which). The receptors here all came from a man aged 18 to 29 in good health.

The V and J genes are TRBV9 and TRBJ2-1; TCRdb gives TRBD1 as the D gene, but with no DNA this cannot be confirmed. This CDR3 has 15 amino acids. Germline V gives CDR1 SGDLS, CDR2 YYNGEE. The CDR3 spells CASIHPLYTCNEQFF.

V and J are TRBV11-1 and TRBJ2-2; no DNA is available, so the TRBD1 call from TCRdb remains unchecked. CDR1 and CDR2 from the germline V gene are SGHAT and FQDESV (reference sequence). There are 22 residues in the CDR3. Here the CDR3 reads CASSLADSRARPGPKNTGELFF.

The chain uses TRBV6-5 and TRBJ2-1; the TCRdb call, TRBD2, lacks DNA for checking. CDR1 is MNHEY and CDR2 is SVGAGI in the germline V gene. The CDR3 is 17 residues long. CDR3 sequence reads: CASSPLTSGSSYNEQFF.

The CDR3 sequence: CASSQPVRNTEAFF. The gene calls are TRBV19 and TRBJ1-1. Germline loops: CDR1 LNHDA, CDR2 SQIVND (reference sequence). The CDR3 sequence is 14 residues long. The complete variable domain, with remaining parts taken from reference TRBV19 and TRBJ1-1, reads DGGITQSPKYLFRKEGQNVTLSCEQNLNHDAMYWYRQDPGQGLRLIYYSQIVNDFQKGDIAEGYSVSREKKESFPLTVTSAQKNPTAFYLCASSQPVRNTEAFFGQGTRLTVV.

The chain recombines TRBV18 with TRBJ1-1. Germline CDR1 is KGHSH and CDR2 is LQKENI. CDR3 length: 13 residues. CDR3 protein: CASLRQVNTEAFF.

The chain joins TRBV11-2 to TRBJ2-3; TCRdb lists TRBD1, though no DNA is available to test this call. CDR1 and CDR2 (germline): SGHAT, FQNNGV. The CDR3 runs 15 residues. The CDR3 loop is CASSPRGIFTDTQYF. Supplemented by reference TRBV11-2 and TRBJ2-3, the full variable domain reads EAGVAQSPRYKIIEKRQSVAFWCNPISGHATLYWYQQILGQGPKLLIQFQNNGVVDDSQLPKDRFSAERLKGVDSTLKIQPAKLEDSAVYLCASSPRGIFTDTQYFGPGTRLTVL.

The chain joins TRBV5-1 to TRBJ2-2; TCRdb's D gene call, TRBD2, goes unchecked for lack of DNA. CDR1 is SGHRS and CDR2 is YFSETQ in the germline V gene. CDR3 length: 15 amino acids. The CDR3 here is CASSPAGGHTGELFF.

The J gene is TRBJ2-1, the V gene TRBV12-3 or TRBV12-4. CDR3 size: 12 residues. The CDR3 spells CASSLALGSSFF.

This chain links TRBV7-9 with TRBJ2-5; TCRdb indicates TRBD1, and absent DNA this call remains unverified. The length of the CDR3 is 14 residues. Germline CDR1 is SEHNR and CDR2 is FQNEAQ (reference sequence). CDR3 region: CASGVTGVRETQYF.